This T cell receptor beta chain was recorded in a study of cytomegalovirus exposure and HLA in healthy donors. Primers included in the PCR were 60 Vbeta and 13 Jbeta primers. Sequencing was performed with immunoSEQ multiplex PCR; in TCRdb, only in-frame clones are kept and a portion is missing. The data show roughly 120,000 clones, over 75% seen once. Donors showed nominal health when sampled, although they likely had unrecorded immune exposures. Germline CDR1 reads SGHRS; CDR2 reads YFSETQ. This CDR3 has 14 amino acids. Trimming cost V 3 bases and J 2 bases, with 10 bases left between them. What was sequenced was PBMCs. This clonotype originated in a man aged 35 to 55 in good health and CMV-seronegative. The rearrangement joins TRBV5-1 to TRBJ2-3; TRBD1 might be the D (5 bases). The CDR3: CASSSPGFTDTQYF. The CDR3 DNA sequence: TGCGCCAGCAGCTCCCCAGGGTTCACAGATACGCAGTATTTT. The entire variable domain, with the rest obtained from reference TRBV5-1 and TRBJ2-3, is as follows: KAGVTQTPRYLIKTRGQQVTLSCSPISGHRSVSWYQQTPGQGLQFLFEYFSETQRNKGNFPGRFSGRQFSNSRSEMNVSTLELGDSALYLCASSSPGFTDTQYFGPGTRLTVL.